The 15 T cell receptor beta chains listed next were all sequenced from one sample in a study of cytomegalovirus exposure and HLA in healthy donors. Sequencing was performed with immunoSEQ multiplex PCR; in TCRdb, only in-frame clones are kept and a portion is missing. The sample consists of 200,000 to 250,000 clones, more than 75% of them appearing once. Material for sequencing was PBMCs. These receptors all come from a man aged 18-30 years in good health and CMV-seronegative.

V usage is TRBV28 and J usage is TRBJ2-3, with D unclear. This CDR3 region has 13 residues. Trimming stripped 1 base from V and 7 bases from J, with 9 bases between. CDR1 and CDR2 from the germline V gene are MDHEN and SYDVKM. The CDR3, as DNA: TGTGCCAGCAGTTTATCAAGCGAGCATACGCAGTATTTT. Translated: CASSLSSEHTQYF.

The V gene is TRBV9, the J gene TRBJ2-1; 10 positions agree with TRBD2. Germline CDR1 reads SGDLS; CDR2 reads YYNGEE. The CDR3 runs to 17 residues. V shed 3 bases, J shed 0 bases, and the junction held 6 bases outside the gene matches. DNA of the CDR3: TGTGCCAGCAGCGCGAGCCCTAGCGGGAGCTCCTACAATGAGCAGTTCTTC. It encodes CASSASPSGSSYNEQFF.

V is TRBV5-4 and J is TRBJ1-2, with 8 bases lining up with TRBD1. Germline lookup yields CDR1 SGHNT and CDR2 YYREEE (reference sequence). The CDR3 length is 14 residues. V lost 3 bases, J lost 4 bases, and 5 bases stayed unmatched. The CDR3, as DNA: TGTGCCAGCAGCTCAGGGGGCTCGGTCTATGGCTACACCTTC. Its protein product is CASSSGGSVYGYTF.

The rearrangement links TRBV18 to TRBJ1-5; possibly TRBD1 for D (6 bases). Germline V gives CDR1 KGHSH, CDR2 LQKENI. V lost 3 bases to trimming and J lost 7 bases, with 16 bases between them. The CDR3 covers 15 residues. In DNA, the CDR3 is TGTGCCAGCTCACCTCAACAGGGTGGGGAACAGCCCCAGCATTTT. Translated: CASSPQQGGEQPQHF.

This sequence joins TRBV27 and TRBJ2-7, with TRBD1 as a possible D gene (5 bases). The CDR3 spans 13 residues. V was pared by 5 bases and J by 1 base, with 9 bases between. Looked up from germline, CDR1 is MNHEY and CDR2 is SMNVEV (reference sequence). The CDR3 spells CASSPRVSYEQYF. CDR3 in DNA: TGTGCCAGCAGTCCCAGGGTGTCCTACGAGCAGTACTTC.

The chain combines TRBV7-9 with TRBJ2-3; 8 bases are shared with TRBD2. Germline values: CDR1 SEHNR, CDR2 FQNEAQ (reference sequence). V was clipped by 4 bases and J by 5 bases; unmatched bases: 11. The CDR3 contains 16 residues. The CDR3, as DNA: TGTGCCAGCAGCTCATCAGCCGGGGGGGAGGAAGATACGCAGTATTTT. Protein: CASSSSAGGEEDTQYF.

This chain uses TRBV5-1 with TRBJ1-1, with no clear D. V gave up 4 bases and J gave up 1 base, with 8 bases separating them. The CDR3 consists of 13 residues. The germline V gene encodes CDR1 SGHRS and CDR2 YFSETQ. CDR3 DNA sequence: TGCGCCAGCAGCACTCGGGAGAACACTGAAGCTTTCTTT. Translated: CASSTRENTEAFF.

In regard to this clone: This may stem from a read error, because a much larger clone lies one nucleotide away. The V and J genes are TRBV5-8 and TRBJ2-1; 10 bases align to TRBD1. Looked up from germline, CDR1 is SGHTS and CDR2 is YDEGEE. This CDR3 has 15 residues. J lost 3 bases, V lost 0 bases, and 0 bases had no gene match. The CDR3 DNA reads as TGTGCCAGCAGCTTGGGGACAGGGGGCTACAATGAGCAGTTCTTC. This codes for CASSLGTGGYNEQFF.

The chain is built from TRBV14 and TRBJ1-1; D uncertain. Germline CDR1 and CDR2: SGHDN and FVKESK. The CDR3 consists of 13 residues. Deletions cut 8 bases from V and 5 bases from J, with 15 bases between. Written as DNA, the CDR3 is TGTGCCAGCGCCGGGGTCCTAGGAACTGAAGCTTTCTTT. This gives the protein CASAGVLGTEAFF.

The chain links TRBV10-2 to TRBJ1-2; possible D gene TRBD1, 5 bases. CDR3 length equals 12 residues. Trimming shortened V by 8 bases and J by 8 bases, and 15 bases separated the two germline ends. CDR1 is WSHSY and CDR2 is SAAADI in the germline V gene. CDR3 sequence: CASLFPQGGYTF. The CDR3 nucleotides read TGCGCCAGCCTATTCCCGCAGGGCGGCTACACCTTC.

This clone was counted only a few times. The chain combines TRBV10-3 with TRBJ2-2; the match to TRBD1 covers 7 bases. The J segment lost 6 bases and the V segment lost 10 bases, leaving 11 bases of the junction unmatched. The CDR3 runs to 14 residues. Looked up from germline, CDR1 is ENHRY and CDR2 is SYGVKD. The CDR3 nucleotides are TGTGCCACCCGGGTTGACAGGGATGCCGGGGAGCTGTTTTTT. Its protein is CATRVDRDAGELFF.

The chain carries TRBV28 and TRBJ1-4, with 7 positions matching TRBD1. The ends lost 7 bases at V and 7 bases at J; junction bases unmatched: 9. The CDR3 is 14 residues long. The germline V gene has CDR1 MDHEN and CDR2 SYDVKM. The CDR3 is CASKPLQGSEKLFF. CDR3 nucleotides: TGTGCCAGCAAACCGTTACAGGGGAGTGAAAAACTGTTTTTT.

This clone was found a few times. This chain joins TRBV2 and TRBJ2-2, with D unresolved. V lost 9 bases to trimming and J lost 6 bases, with 17 bases between them. The CDR3 length is 14 residues. Per the germline V gene, CDR1 is SNHLY and CDR2 is FYNNEI. In DNA, the CDR3 is TGTGCCAGGTTTCCCAACGAACGGGCCGGGGAGCTGTTTTTT. Translated, it gives CARFPNERAGELFF.

This chain uses TRBV5-1 with TRBJ2-7; 9 positions agree with TRBD1. V shed 4 bases and J 5 bases; nucleotides not matched to a gene: 7. Germline values: CDR1 SGHRS, CDR2 YFSETQ. The CDR3 is made up of 14 amino acids. The DNA of the CDR3 is TGCGCCAGCAGCCCAGACAGGGGGATCAACGAGCAGTACTTC. Its protein product is CASSPDRGINEQYF.

This clone has more than one count but fewer than ten. The rearrangement uses TRBV11-2 and TRBJ1-6; TRBD1 matches at 7 bases. The V segment lost 8 bases and the J segment 7 bases; nucleotides outside the gene matches: 5. CDR3 length: 13 amino acids. Germline-derived CDR1 and CDR2 are SGHAT and FQNNGV. The CDR3 nucleotides read TGTGCCAGCGGGACAGAGCCAAATTCACCCCTCCACTTT. This translates into CASGTEPNSPLHF.